Shown below are 8 T cell receptor beta chains from a single sample sequenced in a study of regulatory T cells in long-lasting Graves disease. Library construction for TCR beta used iRepertoire HTBI primers and Arm-PCR of CDR3 regions. MiXCR was run by TCRdb on the multiplex PCR reads, yielding one entry per CDR3 protein. The data show 400,000 to 600,000 distinct CDR3 sequences, roughly a fifth seen once. As for time point: persistent/refractory GD, antithyroid drugs over 5 years with positive TRAb. Construction of the TCR library relied on RNA isolated from PBMCs. The sample in question was peripheral blood mononuclear cells (PBMCs), obtained when the disease was refractory, from a patient treated with antithyroid drugs. Every receptor here comes from a female donor with Graves disease.

The chain carries TRBV12-3 or TRBV12-4 and TRBJ1-5; 9 bases map to TRBD1. The CDR3 spans 14 residues. Trimming cost V 6 bases and J 7 bases; bases outside gene matches: 7. In nucleotides, the CDR3 is TGTGCCAGCAGCTGGACAGGGGTAGGGCAGCCCCAGCATTTT. Translating it yields CASSWTGVGQPQHF.

A remark on this clonotype: Compared with germline, one end of the junction differs, possibly owing to a read error. The gene calls are TRBV28 and TRBJ2-2, with D perhaps being TRBD1 or TRBD2 (5 bases each). The CDR3 has 15 residues. Germline assignment: CDR1 MDHEN and CDR2 SYDVKM. The DNA for the CDR3 is TGTGCCAGCAGCCTCCCGGGACCGAACACCGGGGAGCCGTTTTTT. It yields the protein CASSLPGPNTGEPFF.

CDR3 amino acids: CASSYGYSVNTEAFF. CDR3 DNA sequence: TGTGCCAGCAGTTACGGGTACTCGGTGAACACTGAAGCTTTCTTT. The V and J genes are TRBV6-1 and TRBJ1-1, with D hard to call. Per germline, CDR1 MNHNS and CDR2 SASEGT. V was pared by 5 bases and J by 0 bases, with 13 bases between. The CDR3 totals 15 residues.

The chain couples TRBV30 to TRBJ2-7; D is undetermined. Germline CDR1 is GTSNPN and CDR2 is SVGIG (reference sequence). Trimming removed 4 bases from V and 5 bases from J, with 12 bases in between. The CDR3 consists of 12 residues. The CDR3 region is CAWTLQRDEQYF. In DNA, the CDR3 is TGTGCCTGGACCCTTCAGAGAGACGAGCAGTACTTC.

CDR3 coding DNA: TGCGCCAGCTGCGCAGGGACGAACACCGGGGAGCTGTTTTTT. This codes for CASCAGTNTGELFF. The gene calls are TRBV5-1 and TRBJ2-2, with a tentative D call TRBD1 (5 bases). The CDR3 is 14 amino acids. With 7 bases removed from V and 0 bases from J, the gap between germline ends came to 10 bases. CDR1 and CDR2 from the germline V gene are SGHRS and YFSETQ. Complete variable domain (other parts from reference TRBV5-1 and TRBJ2-2): KAGVTQTPRYLIKTRGQQVTLSCSPISGHRSVSWYQQTPGQGLQFLFEYFSETQRNKGNFPGRFSGRQFSNSRSEMNVSTLELGDSALYLCASCAGTNTGELFFGEGSRLTVL.

V is TRBV6-1 and J is TRBJ2-1, with D maybe TRBD2 (7 bases). Trimming pared 5 bases from V and 4 bases from J, leaving 15 bases between. Germline-derived CDR1 and CDR2 are MNHNS and SASEGT. The CDR3 runs 15 residues. The CDR3 nucleotides read TGTGCCAGCAGTAACGGACTAGGGGGGTACAATGAGCAGTTCTTC. Amino acids: CASSNGLGGYNEQFF.

The rearrangement uses TRBV5-1 and TRBJ2-6; D is unclear. In germline, CDR1 is SGHRS, CDR2 YFSETQ. With 0 bases removed from V and 0 bases from J, the gap between germline ends came to 10 bases. This CDR3 comprises 17 residues. The CDR3 coding sequence is TGCGCCAGCAGCTTGGAAGGTAGGACCTCTGGGGCCAACGTCCTGACTTTC. Its protein product is CASSLEGRTSGANVLTF. Full variable domain (outside the CDR3, taken from reference TRBV5-1 and TRBJ2-6): KAGVTQTPRYLIKTRGQQVTLSCSPISGHRSVSWYQQTPGQGLQFLFEYFSETQRNKGNFPGRFSGRQFSNSRSEMNVSTLELGDSALYLCASSLEGRTSGANVLTFGAGSRLTVL.

This clonotype was recorded many times. The rearrangement joins TRBV28 to TRBJ2-7; TRBD1 or TRBD2 may be the D gene (5 bases each). Germline V gene lookup returns CDR1 MDHEN and CDR2 SYDVKM. The CDR3 sequence is 15 residues long. V gave up 6 bases and J gave up 3 bases, with 18 bases separating them. This CDR3 reads CASSPRGGVSYEQYF. In DNA form, the CDR3 reads TGTGCCAGCAGCCCCCGTGGGGGAGTTAGCTACGAGCAGTACTTC.